This TCR beta chain stems from a study of T-cell memory formation after mild COVID-19. Study as a whole: TCR clusters were largely donor specific. Study outcomes and limitations: Among contracting clones, CD4+ were mainly CM/EM and CD8+ enriched in EMRA. There was no confirmation that second-wave clones peaking on day 37 were SARS-CoV-2 specific.

This clonotype has more than one count but fewer than ten. Its matching antigen is unknown. Germline values: CDR1 SGHVS, CDR2 FQNEAQ. Trimming cost V 2 bases and J 5 bases, with 12 bases left between them. The CDR3 extends over 14 amino acids. cDNA libraries for TCR alpha and TCR beta, carrying sample barcodes and UMIs, came from 5'RACE with constant-segment primers. TCRdb fed the 5' RACE reads into MiXCR, producing one record per CDR3 protein. The sample records 150,000 to 200,000 distinct CDR3 sequences, 20% to 25% being singletons. The TCR comes from an adult woman who had mild COVID-19 (a few samples of this study predate the infection). Cell type and time point are not known. The rearrangement links TRBV7-8 to TRBJ2-5; TRBD1 might be the D (6 bases). Material for sequencing was PBMCs or a T cell subset sorted from them (not recorded which). CDR3 sequence reads: CASSLWGPVETQYF. The CDR3 DNA follows: TGTGCCAGCAGCTTATGGGGGCCGGTGGAGACCCAGTACTTC.